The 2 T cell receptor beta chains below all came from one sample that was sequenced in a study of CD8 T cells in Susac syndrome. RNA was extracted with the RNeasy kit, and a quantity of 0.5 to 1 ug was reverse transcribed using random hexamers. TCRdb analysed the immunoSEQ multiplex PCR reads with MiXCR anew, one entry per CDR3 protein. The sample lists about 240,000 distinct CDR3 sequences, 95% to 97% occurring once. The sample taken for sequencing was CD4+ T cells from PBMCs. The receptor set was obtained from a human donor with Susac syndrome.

CDR3: CATSDLGVQATDTQYF. Here the CDR3 DNA reads TGTGCCACCAGTGATTTGGGGGTACAGGCTACAGATACGCAGTATTTT. The rearrangement links TRBV24-1 to TRBJ2-3, with D possibly TRBD1 on 5 matching bases. Germline V gene sequence: CDR1 KGHDR, CDR2 SFDVKD. V was pared by 0 bases and J by 3 bases, with 12 bases between. The CDR3 contains 16 residues.

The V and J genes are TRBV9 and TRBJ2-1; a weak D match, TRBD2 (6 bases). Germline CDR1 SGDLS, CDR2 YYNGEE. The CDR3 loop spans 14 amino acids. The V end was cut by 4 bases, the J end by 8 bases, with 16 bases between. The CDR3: CASSPRLGIDEQFF. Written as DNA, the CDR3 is TGTGCCAGCAGCCCCCGACTAGGTATAGATGAGCAGTTCTTC.